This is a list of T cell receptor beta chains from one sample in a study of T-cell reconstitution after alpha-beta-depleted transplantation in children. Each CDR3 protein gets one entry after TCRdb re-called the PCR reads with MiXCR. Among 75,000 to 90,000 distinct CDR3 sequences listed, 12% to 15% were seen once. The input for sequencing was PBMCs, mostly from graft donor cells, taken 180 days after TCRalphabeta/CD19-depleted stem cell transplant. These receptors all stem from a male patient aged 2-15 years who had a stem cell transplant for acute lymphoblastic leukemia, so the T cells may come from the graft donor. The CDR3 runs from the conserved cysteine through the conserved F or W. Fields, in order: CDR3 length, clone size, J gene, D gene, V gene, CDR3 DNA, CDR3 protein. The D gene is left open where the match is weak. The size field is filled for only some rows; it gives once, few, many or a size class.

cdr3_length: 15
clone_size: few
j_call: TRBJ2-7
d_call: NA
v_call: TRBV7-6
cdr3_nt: TGTGCCAGCAGCTTAGCCCGCGGAGCTATCTACGAGCAGTACTTC
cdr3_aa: CASSLARGAIYEQYF

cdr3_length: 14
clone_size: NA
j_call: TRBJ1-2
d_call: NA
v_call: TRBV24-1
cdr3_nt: TGTGCCACCAGTGATTTATCCAGAAACTATGGCTACACCTTC
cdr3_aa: CATSDLSRNYGYTF

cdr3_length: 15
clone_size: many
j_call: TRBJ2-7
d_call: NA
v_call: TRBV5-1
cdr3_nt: TGCGCCAGCAGCTTGGCCGGGGGGCGAGTTTACGAGCAGTACTTC
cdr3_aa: CASSLAGGRVYEQYF

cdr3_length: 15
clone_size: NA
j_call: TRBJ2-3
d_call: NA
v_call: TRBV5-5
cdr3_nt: TGTGCCAGCAGCCTCGGGGGCTCTGGCACAGATACGCAGTATTTT
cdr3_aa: CASSLGGSGTDTQYF

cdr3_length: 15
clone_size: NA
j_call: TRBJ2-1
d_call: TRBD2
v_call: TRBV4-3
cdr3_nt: TGCGCCAGCAGCCCACGACTAGCGACCTACAATGAGCAGTTCTTC
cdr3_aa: CASSPRLATYNEQFF

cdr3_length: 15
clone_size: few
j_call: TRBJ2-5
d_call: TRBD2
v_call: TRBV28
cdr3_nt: TGTGCCAGCAGTTTCTCTAGCGGGAGGGGAGAGACCCAGTACTTC
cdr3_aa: CASSFSSGRGETQYF

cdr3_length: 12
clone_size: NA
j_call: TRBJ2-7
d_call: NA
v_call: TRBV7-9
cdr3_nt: TGTGCCAGCAGCTTATACGGCTACGAGCAGTACTTC
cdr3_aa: CASSLYGYEQYF

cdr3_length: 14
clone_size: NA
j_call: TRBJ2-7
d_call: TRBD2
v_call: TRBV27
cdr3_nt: TGTGCCAGCAGTTTGCTAGCGGGAGGGTCGGTGCAGTACTTC
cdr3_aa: CASSLLAGGSVQYF

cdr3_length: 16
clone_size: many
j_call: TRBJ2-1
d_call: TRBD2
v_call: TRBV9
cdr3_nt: TGTGCCAGCAGCGCAAGTAGCGGGAACTCCTACAATGAGCAGTTCTTC
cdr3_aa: CASSASSGNSYNEQFF

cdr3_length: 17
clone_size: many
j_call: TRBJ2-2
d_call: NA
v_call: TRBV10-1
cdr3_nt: TGCGCCAGCAGTGAGTCACGGGGGCGCTTGGACACCGGGGAGCTGTTTTTT
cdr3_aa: CASSESRGRLDTGELFF

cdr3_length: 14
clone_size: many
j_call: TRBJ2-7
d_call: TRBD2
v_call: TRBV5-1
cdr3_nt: TGCGCCAGCAGTTTAGCGGGGGATCACTACGAGCAGTACTTC
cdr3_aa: CASSLAGDHYEQYF

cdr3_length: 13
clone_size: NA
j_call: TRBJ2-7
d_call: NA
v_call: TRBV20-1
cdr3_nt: TGCAGTGCTCGTCGGTCCAGCATCTACGAGCAGTACTTC
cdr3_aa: CSARRSSIYEQYF

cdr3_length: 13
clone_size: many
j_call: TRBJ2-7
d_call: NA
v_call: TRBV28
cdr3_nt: TGTGCCAGCAGTGGACGGTCGAGGGGGGAGCAGTACTTC
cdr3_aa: CASSGRSRGEQYF

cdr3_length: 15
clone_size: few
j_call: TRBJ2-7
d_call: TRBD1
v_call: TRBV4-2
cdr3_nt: TGTGCCAGCAGCCGACTCGGACAGGCCTACTACGAGCAGTACTTC
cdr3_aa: CASSRLGQAYYEQYF

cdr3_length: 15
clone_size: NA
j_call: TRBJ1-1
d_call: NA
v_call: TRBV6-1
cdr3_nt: TGTGCCAGCAGCCGAACTAGCATTCTTCGCACTGAAGCTTTCTTT
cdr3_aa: CASSRTSILRTEAFF

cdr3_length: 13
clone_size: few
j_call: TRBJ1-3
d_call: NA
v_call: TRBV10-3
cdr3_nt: TGTGCCACCCTCGCAGGCGAAAGGAACACCATATATTTT
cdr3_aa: CATLAGERNTIYF

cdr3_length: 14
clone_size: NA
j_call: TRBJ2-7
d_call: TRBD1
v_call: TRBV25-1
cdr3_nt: TGTGCCAGCAGTGCGGGACAGGGGAGCTACGAGCAGTACTTC
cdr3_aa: CASSAGQGSYEQYF

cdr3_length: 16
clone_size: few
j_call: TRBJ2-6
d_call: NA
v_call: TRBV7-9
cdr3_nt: TGTGCCAGCAGCTTTCCTCGGGGCTCTGGGGCCAACGTCCTGACTTTC
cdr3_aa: CASSFPRGSGANVLTF

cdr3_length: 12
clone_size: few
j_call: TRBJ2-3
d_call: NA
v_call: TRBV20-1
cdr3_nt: TGCAGTGCCCGACCTAGCACAGATACGCAGTATTTT
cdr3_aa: CSARPSTDTQYF

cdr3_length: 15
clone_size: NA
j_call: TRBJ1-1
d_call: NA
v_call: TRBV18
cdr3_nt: TGTGCCAGCTCACGGGATGGGCATTTGAACACTGAAGCTTTCTTT
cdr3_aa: CASSRDGHLNTEAFF

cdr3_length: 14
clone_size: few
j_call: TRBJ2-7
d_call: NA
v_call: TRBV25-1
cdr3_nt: TGTGCCACCTTCGACCGAACCTCGACCTACGAGCAGTACTTC
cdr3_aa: CATFDRTSTYEQYF

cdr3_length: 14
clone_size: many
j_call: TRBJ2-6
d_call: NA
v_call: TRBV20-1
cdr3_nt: TGCAGTGCTAGGGTAGCGGCCGGGGCCAACGTCCTGACTTTC
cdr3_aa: CSARVAAGANVLTF

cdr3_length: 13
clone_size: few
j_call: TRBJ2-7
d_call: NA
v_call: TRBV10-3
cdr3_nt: TGTGCCATCAGGGGGACCGACAGCTACGAGCAGTACTTC
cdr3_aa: CAIRGTDSYEQYF

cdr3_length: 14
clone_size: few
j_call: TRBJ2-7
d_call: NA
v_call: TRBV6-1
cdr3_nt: TGTGCCAGCCTAACTAGAGGCGGCCCCTACGAGCAGTACTTC
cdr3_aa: CASLTRGGPYEQYF

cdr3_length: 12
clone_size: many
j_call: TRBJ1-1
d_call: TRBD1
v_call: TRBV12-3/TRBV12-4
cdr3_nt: TGTGCCAGCAGCCCAGGGGGCACTGAAGCTTTCTTT
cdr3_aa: CASSPGGTEAFF

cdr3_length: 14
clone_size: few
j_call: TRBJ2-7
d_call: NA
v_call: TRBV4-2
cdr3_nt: TGTGCCAGCAGCCCCCGGGCGGCCCCTTACGAGCAGTACTTC
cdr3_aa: CASSPRAAPYEQYF

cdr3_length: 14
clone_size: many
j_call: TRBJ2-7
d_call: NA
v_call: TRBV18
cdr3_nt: TGTGCCAGCTCCCTGGGGAGGACAGCCTACGAGCAGTACTTC
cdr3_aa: CASSLGRTAYEQYF

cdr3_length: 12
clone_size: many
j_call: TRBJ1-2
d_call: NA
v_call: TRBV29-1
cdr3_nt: TGCAGCGTTGATCGGGGGATCAATGGCTACACCTTC
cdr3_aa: CSVDRGINGYTF

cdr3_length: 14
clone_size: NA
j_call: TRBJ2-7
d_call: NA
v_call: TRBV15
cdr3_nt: TGTGCCACCAGCAACCCCAGGGGCTCCTACGAGCAGTACTTC
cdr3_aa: CATSNPRGSYEQYF

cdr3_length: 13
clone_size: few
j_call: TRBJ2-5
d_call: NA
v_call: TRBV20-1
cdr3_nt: TGCAGTGCTAGAGATTCTTTACGAGAGACCCAGTACTTC
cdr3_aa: CSARDSLRETQYF

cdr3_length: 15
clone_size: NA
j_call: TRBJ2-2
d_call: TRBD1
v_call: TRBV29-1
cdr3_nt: TGCAGCGTGGGGACCGGGACAGTCGGGCCCGGGGAGCTGTTTTTT
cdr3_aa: CSVGTGTVGPGELFF

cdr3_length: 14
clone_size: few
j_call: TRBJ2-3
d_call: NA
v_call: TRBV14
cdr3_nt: TGTGCCAGCAGCCAAGACCTAGTCGGAGATACGCAGTATTTT
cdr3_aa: CASSQDLVGDTQYF

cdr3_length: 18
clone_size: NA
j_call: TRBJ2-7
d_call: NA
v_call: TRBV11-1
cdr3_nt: TGTGCCAGCAGTTACGGTCTTAAAGTGGGAGCTTTGGCCTACGAGCAGTACTTC
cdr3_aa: CASSYGLKVGALAYEQYF

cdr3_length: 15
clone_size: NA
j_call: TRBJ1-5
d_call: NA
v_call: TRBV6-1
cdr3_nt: TGTGCCAGCAGTCCCGGGCTCGGTTGGTATCAGCCCCAGCATTTT
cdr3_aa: CASSPGLGWYQPQHF

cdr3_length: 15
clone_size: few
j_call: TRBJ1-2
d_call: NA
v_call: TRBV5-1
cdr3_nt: TGCGCCAGCAGCTTGATGGCGCCGGGGTACTATGGCTACACCTTC
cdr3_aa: CASSLMAPGYYGYTF

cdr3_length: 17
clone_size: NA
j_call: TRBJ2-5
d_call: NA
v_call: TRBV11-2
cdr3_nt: TGTGCCAGCAGCTTAGATACGGGGGCCAAGGGCCAAGAGACCCAGTACTTC
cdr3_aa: CASSLDTGAKGQETQYF

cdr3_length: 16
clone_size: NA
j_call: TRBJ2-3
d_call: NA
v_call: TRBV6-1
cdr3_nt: TGTGCCAGCAGTGAACCGGAGAGGGAACCTGCAGATACGCAGTATTTT
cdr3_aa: CASSEPEREPADTQYF

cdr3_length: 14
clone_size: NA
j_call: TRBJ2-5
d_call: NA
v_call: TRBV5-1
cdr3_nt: TGCGCCAGCAGCTTTAGGGGGGCGGAAGAGACCCAGTACTTC
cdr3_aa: CASSFRGAEETQYF

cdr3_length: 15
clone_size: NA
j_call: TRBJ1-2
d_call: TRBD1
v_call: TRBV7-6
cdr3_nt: TGTGCCAGCAGCTTGAGGGACAGGGGTAACTATGGCTACACCTTC
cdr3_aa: CASSLRDRGNYGYTF

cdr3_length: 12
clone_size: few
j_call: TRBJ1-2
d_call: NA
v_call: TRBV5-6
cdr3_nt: TGTGCCAGCAGGTCGTATTCACATGGCTACACCTTC
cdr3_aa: CASRSYSHGYTF

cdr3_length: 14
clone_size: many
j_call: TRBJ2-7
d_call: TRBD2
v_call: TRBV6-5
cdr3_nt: TGTGCCAGCAGTTGGGGACTAGCGGGAGAGGAGCAGTACTTC
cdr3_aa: CASSWGLAGEEQYF

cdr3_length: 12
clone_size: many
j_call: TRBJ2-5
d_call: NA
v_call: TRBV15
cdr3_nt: TGTGCCACCATCGCCCGGCAAGAGACCCAGTACTTC
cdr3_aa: CATIARQETQYF

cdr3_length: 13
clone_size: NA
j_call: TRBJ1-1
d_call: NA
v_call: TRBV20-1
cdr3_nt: TGCAGTGCTAGAGATCCGGACGCCAAGCTGGCTTTCTTT
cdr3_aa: CSARDPDAKLAFF

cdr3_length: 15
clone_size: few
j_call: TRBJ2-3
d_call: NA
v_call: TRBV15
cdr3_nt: TGTGCCACCAGCAGAGGGGCCGTCGTCACAGATACGCAGTATTTT
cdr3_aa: CATSRGAVVTDTQYF

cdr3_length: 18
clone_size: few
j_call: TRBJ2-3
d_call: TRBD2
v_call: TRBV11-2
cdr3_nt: TGTGCCAGCAGCTTAGTACTAGCGGGGGCGGGTTTGACAGATACGCAGTATTTT
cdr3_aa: CASSLVLAGAGLTDTQYF

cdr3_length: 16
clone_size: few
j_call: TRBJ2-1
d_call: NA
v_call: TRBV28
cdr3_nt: TGTGCCAGCAGCGTAGCCGGGACAACCCTCTACAATGAGCAGTTCTTC
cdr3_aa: CASSVAGTTLYNEQFF

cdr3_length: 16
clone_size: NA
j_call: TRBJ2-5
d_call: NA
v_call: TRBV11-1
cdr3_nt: TGTGCCAGCAGCTTACGGCTAGCGACCAGCCAAGAGACCCAGTACTTC
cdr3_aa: CASSLRLATSQETQYF

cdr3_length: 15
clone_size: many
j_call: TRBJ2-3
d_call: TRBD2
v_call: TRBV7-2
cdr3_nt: TGTGCCAGCAGCGGCCTAGCGGGGGGGGCCGGGACGCAGTATTTT
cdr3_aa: CASSGLAGGAGTQYF

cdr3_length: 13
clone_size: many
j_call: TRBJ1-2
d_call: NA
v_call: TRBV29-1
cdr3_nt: TGCAGCGTTGCAGTTCCGCCCCCTCCGGCCTACACCTTC
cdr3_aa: CSVAVPPPPAYTF

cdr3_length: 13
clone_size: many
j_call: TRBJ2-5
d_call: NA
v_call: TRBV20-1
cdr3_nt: TGCAGTGCCCCATGGGGGGCAAGAAAGACCCAGTACTTC
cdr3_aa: CSAPWGARKTQYF

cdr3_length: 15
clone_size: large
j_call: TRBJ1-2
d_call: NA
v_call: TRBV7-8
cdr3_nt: TGTGCCAGCAGCTTAGAAGAGTTTCACCTCTATGGCTACACCTTC
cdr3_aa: CASSLEEFHLYGYTF

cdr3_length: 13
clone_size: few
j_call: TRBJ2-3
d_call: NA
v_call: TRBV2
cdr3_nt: TGTGCCTCAGCAAGGGTTGTGACAGATACGCAGTATTTT
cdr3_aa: CASARVVTDTQYF

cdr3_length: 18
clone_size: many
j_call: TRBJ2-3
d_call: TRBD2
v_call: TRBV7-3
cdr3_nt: TGTGCCAGCAGCTTATGGGGACTACTAGCGGAGAGCACAGATACGCAGTATTTT
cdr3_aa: CASSLWGLLAESTDTQYF

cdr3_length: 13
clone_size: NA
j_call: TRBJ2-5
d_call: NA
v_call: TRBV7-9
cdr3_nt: TGTGCCAGCACCAGGGGCAGCGGGGAGACCCAGTACTTC
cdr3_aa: CASTRGSGETQYF

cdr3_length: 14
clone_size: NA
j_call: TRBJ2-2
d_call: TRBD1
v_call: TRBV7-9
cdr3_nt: TGTGCCAGCAACCGGGACAGGGAGCCCGGGGAGCTGTTTTTT
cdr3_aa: CASNRDREPGELFF

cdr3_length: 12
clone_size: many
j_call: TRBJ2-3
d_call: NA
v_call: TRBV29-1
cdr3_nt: TGCAGCTCCCGGGAATCCACAGATACGCAGTATTTT
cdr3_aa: CSSRESTDTQYF

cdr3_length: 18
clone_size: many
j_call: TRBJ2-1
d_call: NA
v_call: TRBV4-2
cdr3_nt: TGTGCCAGCAGCCAAGACCTCACCTGGCTAGCGTACGACAATGAGCAGTTCTTC
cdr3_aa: CASSQDLTWLAYDNEQFF

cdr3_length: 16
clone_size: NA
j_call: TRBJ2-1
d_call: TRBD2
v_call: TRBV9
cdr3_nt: TGTGCCAGCAGCGTAGAAAGACTAGCGGGAACCAATGAGCAGTTCTTC
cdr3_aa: CASSVERLAGTNEQFF

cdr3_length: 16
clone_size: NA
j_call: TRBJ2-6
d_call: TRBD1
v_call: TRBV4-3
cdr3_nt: TGCGCCAGCAGCCAAGTTCGGTGGGGACAGTCGGACGTCCTGACTTTC
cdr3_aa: CASSQVRWGQSDVLTF

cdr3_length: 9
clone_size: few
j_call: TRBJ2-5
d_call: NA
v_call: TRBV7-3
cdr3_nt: TGTGCCGGCGCAGAGACCCAGTACTTC
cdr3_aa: CAGAETQYF